What follows describes a single T cell receptor beta chain. Germline V CDR1 and CDR2: SGHAT, FQDESV (reference sequence). The V gene lost 5 bases and the J gene lost 3 bases, with 16 bases spanning the gap. CDR3 size: 15 residues. This entry comes from a study of blood T cell repertoires in COVID-19. Study in general: From T cells, B-cell-depleted T cells, or PBMCs came the material, which was cDNA or gDNA.

Clones were read by immunoSEQ multiplex PCR, and TCRdb kept only the in-frame ones, dropping some. This table has more than 300,000 clones, more than 85% appearing once. The receptor was derived from a woman in her 30s who had been exposed to COVID-19. The sequenced sample was PBMCs or T cells enriched from blood (not recorded which). The J gene is TRBJ2-5, the V gene TRBV11-1, with D perhaps TRBD2 (6 bases). The CDR3 protein is CASSTGLSQKETQYF. CDR3 coding DNA: TGTGCCAGCAGCACGGGACTCTCACAGAAAGAGACCCAGTACTTC.